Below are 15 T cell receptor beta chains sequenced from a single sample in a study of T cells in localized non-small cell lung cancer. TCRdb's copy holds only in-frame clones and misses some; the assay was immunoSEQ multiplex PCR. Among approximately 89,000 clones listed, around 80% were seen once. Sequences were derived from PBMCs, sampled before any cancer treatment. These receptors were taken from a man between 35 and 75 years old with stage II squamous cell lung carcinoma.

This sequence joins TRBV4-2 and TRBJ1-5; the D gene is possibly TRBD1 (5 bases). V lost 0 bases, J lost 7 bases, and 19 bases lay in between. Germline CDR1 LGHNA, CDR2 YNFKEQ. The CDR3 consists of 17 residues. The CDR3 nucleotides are TGTGCCAGCAGCCAAGATGCCCAGGGTGAAGGACGCCAGCCCCAGCATTTT. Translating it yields CASSQDAQGEGRQPQHF.

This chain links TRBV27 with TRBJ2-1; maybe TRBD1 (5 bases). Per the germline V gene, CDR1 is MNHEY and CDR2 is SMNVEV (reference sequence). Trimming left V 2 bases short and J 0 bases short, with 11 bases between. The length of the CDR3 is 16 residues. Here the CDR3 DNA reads TGTGCCAGCAGTTTAAGTCCTGACAGCTCCTACAATGAGCAGTTCTTC. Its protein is CASSLSPDSSYNEQFF.

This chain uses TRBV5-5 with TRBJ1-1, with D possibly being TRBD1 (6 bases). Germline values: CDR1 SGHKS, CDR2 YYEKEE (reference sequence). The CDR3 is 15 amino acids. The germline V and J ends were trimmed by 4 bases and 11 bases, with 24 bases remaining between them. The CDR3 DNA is TGTGCCAGCAGCCTAACACCGCAGACAGGTTCGGACGCTTTCTTT. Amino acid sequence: CASSLTPQTGSDAFF.

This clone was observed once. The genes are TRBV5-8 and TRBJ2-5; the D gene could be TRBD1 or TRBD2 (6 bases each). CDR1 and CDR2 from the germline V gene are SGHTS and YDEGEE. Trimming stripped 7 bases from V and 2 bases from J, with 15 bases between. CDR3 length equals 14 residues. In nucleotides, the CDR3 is TGTGCCAGCCAGAGGGGGGAACTTCAAGAGACCCAGTACTTC. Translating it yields CASQRGELQETQYF.

The CDR3 DNA sequence: TGTGCCAGCAGCTTAAGAACCGTAGACAGGTACTATGGCTACACCTTC. Encoded protein: CASSLRTVDRYYGYTF. The chain has TRBV7-2 and TRBJ1-2; weak D call: TRBD1 (6 bases). V was cut by 2 bases and J by 3 bases, with 16 bases left in between. The CDR3 spans 16 residues. In germline, CDR1 is SGHTA, CDR2 FQGNSA.

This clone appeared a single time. The CDR3 DNA sequence: TGTGCCAGCAGCTCCGGTGGGCCCACAGATACGCAGTATTTT. It yields the protein CASSSGGPTDTQYF. The gene calls are TRBV5-5 and TRBJ2-3; D remains ambiguous. V was cut by 3 bases and J by 2 bases, with 10 bases left in between. Germline values: CDR1 SGHKS, CDR2 YYEKEE (reference sequence). The CDR3 spans 14 residues.

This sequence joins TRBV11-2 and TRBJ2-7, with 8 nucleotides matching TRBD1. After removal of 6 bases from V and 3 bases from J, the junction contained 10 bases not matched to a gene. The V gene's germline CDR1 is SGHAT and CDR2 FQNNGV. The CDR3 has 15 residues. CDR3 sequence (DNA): TGTGCCAGCAGTACGAGTTCCGGGACAGGCTACGAGCAGTACTTC. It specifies CASSTSSGTGYEQYF.

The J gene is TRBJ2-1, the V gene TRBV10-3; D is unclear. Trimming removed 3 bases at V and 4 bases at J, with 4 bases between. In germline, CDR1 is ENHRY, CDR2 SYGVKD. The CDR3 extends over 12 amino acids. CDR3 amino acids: CAISERYNEQFF. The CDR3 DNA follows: TGTGCCATCAGTGAAAGATACAATGAGCAGTTCTTC.

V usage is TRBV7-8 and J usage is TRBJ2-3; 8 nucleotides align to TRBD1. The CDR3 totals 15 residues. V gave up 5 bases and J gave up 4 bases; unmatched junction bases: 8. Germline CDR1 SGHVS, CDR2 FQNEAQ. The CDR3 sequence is CASSLRTGLADTQYF. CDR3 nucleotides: TGTGCCAGCAGCCTGCGGACAGGGCTTGCAGATACGCAGTATTTT.

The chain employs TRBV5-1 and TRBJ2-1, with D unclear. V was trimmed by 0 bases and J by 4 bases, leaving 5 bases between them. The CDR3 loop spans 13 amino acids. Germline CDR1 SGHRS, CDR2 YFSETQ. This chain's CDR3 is CASSLGQYNEQFF. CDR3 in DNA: TGCGCCAGCAGCTTGGGGCAGTACAATGAGCAGTTCTTC.

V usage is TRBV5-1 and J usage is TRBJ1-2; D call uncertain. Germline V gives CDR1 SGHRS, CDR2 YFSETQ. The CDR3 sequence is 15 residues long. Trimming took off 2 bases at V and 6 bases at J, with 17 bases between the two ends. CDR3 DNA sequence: TGCGCCAGCAGCTTCCGAAGAGGGAGAAACGATGGCTACACCTTC. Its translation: CASSFRRGRNDGYTF.

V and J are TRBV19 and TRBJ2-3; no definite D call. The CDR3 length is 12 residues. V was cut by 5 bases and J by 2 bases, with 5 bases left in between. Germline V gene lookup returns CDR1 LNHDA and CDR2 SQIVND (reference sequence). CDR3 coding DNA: TGTGCCAGTAGTTCTCACACAGATACGCAGTATTTT. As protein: CASSSHTDTQYF.

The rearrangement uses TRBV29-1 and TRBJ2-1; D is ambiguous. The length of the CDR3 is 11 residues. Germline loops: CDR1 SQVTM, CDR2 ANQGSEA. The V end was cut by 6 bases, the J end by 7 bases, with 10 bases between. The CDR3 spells CSVPAVNEQFF. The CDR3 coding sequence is TGCAGCGTCCCGGCTGTAAATGAGCAGTTCTTC.

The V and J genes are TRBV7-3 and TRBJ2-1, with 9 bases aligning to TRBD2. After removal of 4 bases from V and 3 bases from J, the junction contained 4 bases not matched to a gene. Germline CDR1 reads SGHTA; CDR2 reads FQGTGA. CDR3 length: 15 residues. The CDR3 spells CASSSSSGVYNEQFF. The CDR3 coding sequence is TGTGCCAGCAGCTCCTCTAGCGGGGTCTACAATGAGCAGTTCTTC.

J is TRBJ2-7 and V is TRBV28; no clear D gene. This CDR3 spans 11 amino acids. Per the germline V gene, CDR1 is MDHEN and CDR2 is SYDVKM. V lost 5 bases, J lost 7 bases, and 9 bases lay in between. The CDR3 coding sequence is TGTGCCAGCAGTAGCCGATATGAGCAGTACTTC. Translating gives CASSSRYEQYF.